The present T cell receptor beta chain was sequenced within a study of T-cell reconstitution after alpha-beta-depleted transplantation in children. Unique molecular identifiers were used to barcode this TCRbeta library. One entry per CDR3 protein results from TCRdb running MiXCR on the PCR reads. Here the sample spans about 610,000 distinct CDR3 sequences, about 11% being singletons. This clonotype was seen a handful of times. V was shortened by 8 bases and J by 4 bases, with 17 bases between the two germline ends. CDR3 size: 14 residues. Germline V lookup: CDR1 LNHDA, CDR2 SQIVND (reference sequence).

This sequence originates from a human donor who donated a stem cell graft to a child with acute myeloid leukemia. Specimen: PBMCs from the stem cell graft donor, collected from the stem cell graft. The V call is TRBV19, the J call TRBJ2-5; no clear D gene. This CDR3 is CASSATGIGETQYF. For the CDR3, the DNA is TGTGCCAGTTCCGCCACGGGTATAGGAGAGACCCAGTACTTC.